These 18 T cell receptor beta chains share one sample of origin, sequenced in a study of CD8 T cells in ankylosing spondylitis. TCRdb called the 5' RACE reads again in MiXCR, with one record for every CDR3 protein. Of 350,000 or so distinct CDR3 sequences listed, around 15% are singletons. What was sequenced was blood, either unsorted or a sorted T cell fraction (not recorded which). The receptors shown here come from a male donor with ankylosing spondylitis or in good health (not recorded which).

V and J are TRBV6-5 and TRBJ2-2; D possibly corresponds to TRBD1 (6 bases). The CDR3 totals 16 residues. V lost 0 bases and J 1 base, leaving 9 bases between the germline ends. Germline CDR1 reads MNHEY; CDR2 reads SVGAGI. The CDR3 loop is CASSYSLQGNTGELFF. In DNA, the CDR3 is TGTGCCAGCAGTTACTCGCTACAGGGGAACACCGGGGAGCTGTTTTTT.

This clonotype was observed a handful of times. The CDR3: CASSVRQNNSPLHF. The CDR3 region has the DNA TGTGCCAGCAGCGTGCGACAGAATAATTCACCCCTCCACTTT. This chain joins TRBV5-6 and TRBJ1-6; tentative D call: TRBD1 (5 bases). Germline CDR1 SGHDT, CDR2 YYEEEE. V was shortened by 4 bases and J by 5 bases, with 10 bases between the two germline ends. The CDR3 sequence is 14 residues long.

The sample holds a few counts of this clonotype. This chain links TRBV7-2 with TRBJ2-2, with D possibly being TRBD2 (5 bases). Trimming stripped 2 bases from V and 0 bases from J, with 10 bases between. Germline assignment: CDR1 SGHTA and CDR2 FQGNSA. CDR3 length: 16 amino acids. The CDR3 sequence: CASSLSQRPNTGELFF. The CDR3 region has the DNA TGTGCCAGCAGCTTATCCCAGCGGCCGAACACCGGGGAGCTGTTTTTT.

Ten or more counts support this clonotype. The genes are TRBV3-1 and TRBJ1-2; TRBD1 agrees at 7 bases. CDR3 size: 13 residues. V lost 4 bases to trimming and J lost 4 bases; unmatched junction nucleotides: 3. CDR1 LGHDT and CDR2 YNNKEL come from the germline V gene (reference sequence). The CDR3 spells CASSPTGSYGYTF. In DNA form, the CDR3 reads TGTGCCAGCAGCCCGACAGGGAGCTATGGCTACACCTTC.

This chain connects TRBV11-2 to TRBJ2-3; D gene ambiguous. Trimming pared 5 bases from V and 5 bases from J, leaving 11 bases between. The CDR3 contains 13 residues. Germline CDR1 and CDR2: SGHAT and FQNNGV. The CDR3, as DNA: TGTGCCAGCAGCCCCCCCCCCGGAGATACGCAGTATTTT. The encoded protein is CASSPPPGDTQYF. Filled out from reference TRBV11-2 and TRBJ2-3, the complete variable domain reads EAGVAQSPRYKIIEKRQSVAFWCNPISGHATLYWYQQILGQGPKLLIQFQNNGVVDDSQLPKDRFSAERLKGVDSTLKIQPAKLEDSAVYLCASSPPPGDTQYFGPGTRLTVL.

The rearrangement joins TRBV6-2 or TRBV6-3 to TRBJ2-6; no reliable D call. CDR1 and CDR2 (germline): MNHEY, SVGEGT. The CDR3 covers 14 residues. V shed 5 bases and J shed 0 bases, with 5 bases lying between them. CDR3 in amino acids: CASSDISGANVLTF. The CDR3, as DNA: TGTGCCAGCAGTGACATCTCTGGGGCCAACGTCCTGACTTTC.

This clonotype was counted between two and nine times. The chain is built from TRBV10-3 and TRBJ2-7, with D perhaps TRBD1 (5 bases). This CDR3 comprises 14 residues. V shed 5 bases and J shed 3 bases, with 14 bases lying between them. Germline V gene sequence: CDR1 ENHRY, CDR2 SYGVKD. This chain's CDR3 is CAISLDSYNYEQYF. The CDR3, as DNA: TGTGCCATCAGTCTTGACAGCTATAACTACGAGCAGTACTTC.

V is TRBV20-1 and J is TRBJ2-2; 8 positions match TRBD2. The CDR3 loop spans 17 amino acids. The ends lost 1 base at V and 0 bases at J; junction bases unmatched: 7. Germline CDR1 DFQATT, CDR2 SNEGSKA (reference sequence). CDR3 DNA sequence: TGCAGTGCTAGAGGAGGTAGCGGGGCCGCGAACACCGGGGAGCTGTTTTTT. Residues: CSARGGSGAANTGELFF.

This clonotype has more than one count but fewer than ten. V and J are TRBV5-4 and TRBJ1-1, with 8 bases lining up with TRBD1. After removal of 3 bases from V and 4 bases from J, the junction contained 5 bases not matched to a gene. The CDR3 contains 14 residues. Germline V gene lookup returns CDR1 SGHNT and CDR2 YYREEE (reference sequence). The CDR3 nucleotides are TGTGCCAGCAGCTGGACAGGGACCGTCACTGAAGCTTTCTTT. Translating it yields CASSWTGTVTEAFF.

This clonotype was found a few times. V gene TRBV5-1 combines with J gene TRBJ2-5; D is perhaps TRBD1 (6 bases). Trimming left V 2 bases short and J 4 bases short, with 12 bases between. The CDR3 sequence is 14 residues long. Germline CDR1 and CDR2: SGHRS and YFSETQ. CDR3 coding DNA: TGCGCCAGCAGCTTCAGGGGTGAAGGAGAGACCCAGTACTTC. It codes for CASSFRGEGETQYF.

The sample holds a few counts of this clonotype. V and J are TRBV5-1 and TRBJ1-2; D gene ambiguous. The CDR3 is made up of 15 amino acids. Germline CDR1 reads SGHRS; CDR2 reads YFSETQ. Trimming stripped 0 bases from V and 0 bases from J, with 9 bases between. The CDR3 DNA follows: TGCGCCAGCAGCTTGGTAACCGGGTCTAACTATGGCTACACCTTC. It specifies CASSLVTGSNYGYTF. The variable domain in full, with the rest retrieved from reference TRBV5-1 and TRBJ1-2, is KAGVTQTPRYLIKTRGQQVTLSCSPISGHRSVSWYQQTPGQGLQFLFEYFSETQRNKGNFPGRFSGRQFSNSRSEMNVSTLELGDSALYLCASSLVTGSNYGYTFGSGTRLTVV.

This clonotype was seen ten or more times. The V call is TRBV20-1, the J call TRBJ1-1; D not resolved. Germline lookup yields CDR1 DFQATT and CDR2 SNEGSKA (reference sequence). The CDR3 extends over 13 amino acids. Trimming pared 0 bases from V and 5 bases from J, leaving 10 bases between. The CDR3 is CSARDPLETEAFF. The CDR3 coding sequence is TGCAGTGCTAGAGATCCTTTAGAGACTGAAGCTTTCTTT.

This clonotype was observed at least ten times. The V gene is TRBV29-1, the J gene TRBJ2-1; 8 bases match TRBD2. Germline V gene data show CDR1 as SQVTM and CDR2 as ANQGSEA. The CDR3 consists of 14 residues. The trim removed 8 bases at V and 4 bases at J, leaving 10 bases unmatched. CDR3 sequence (DNA): TGCAGCCTAAGCCGGGGGGGCCCTTACAATGAGCAGTTCTTC. Translation gives CSLSRGGPYNEQFF.

This clonotype appeared a few times. The gene calls are TRBV20-1 and TRBJ2-3, with 10 bases matching TRBD2. The length of the CDR3 is 17 residues. CDR1 and CDR2 (germline): DFQATT, SNEGSKA (reference sequence). V dropped 0 bases and J dropped 1; count of bases not matched to a gene: 7. The CDR3 DNA reads TGCAGTGCTAGAGATCCCCTGACTAGCGGGCGCACAGATACGCAGTATTTT. This sequence encodes CSARDPLTSGRTDTQYF.

This chain links TRBV15 with TRBJ2-1; TRBD2 might be the D (6 bases). There are 11 residues in the CDR3. Trimming shortened V by 5 bases and J by 8 bases, and 7 bases separated the two germline ends. The V gene's germline CDR1 is LNHNV and CDR2 YYDKDF (reference sequence). In nucleotides, the CDR3 is TGTGCCACCAGCCGGAGGGATGAGCAGTTCTTC. Its translation: CATSRRDEQFF.

The chain has TRBV6-5 and TRBJ1-4; D perhaps matches TRBD1 (5 bases). Germline assignment: CDR1 MNHEY and CDR2 SVGAGI. The CDR3 is 15 residues long. Trimming left V 0 bases short and J 7 bases short, with 12 bases between. The chain's CDR3 is CASSYSRGAGEKLFF. The CDR3 nucleotides read TGTGCCAGCAGTTACTCGCGAGGGGCAGGTGAAAAACTGTTTTTT.

The genes are TRBV7-6 and TRBJ2-1; TRBD1 aligns across 9 bases. CDR1 and CDR2 (germline): SGHVS, FNYEAQ. V lost 5 bases, J lost 5 bases, and 4 bases stayed unmatched. The CDR3 spans 14 residues. The CDR3 sequence is CASSRGQGHNEQFF. CDR3 nucleotides: TGTGCCAGCAGCCGGGGACAGGGACACAATGAGCAGTTCTTC.

In DNA, the CDR3 is TGCGCCAGCAGCTTGTTAAGGGGTTCGGCCTATGGCTACACCTTC. Encoded protein: CASSLLRGSAYGYTF. J is TRBJ1-2 and V is TRBV5-1; D may be TRBD1 (5 bases). CDR1 is SGHRS and CDR2 is YFSETQ in the germline V gene. The CDR3 spans 15 residues. V was pared by 1 base and J by 4 bases, with 14 bases between.